This entry lists 25 T cell receptor beta chains sequenced from one sample in a study of shared clonotypes between healthy human individuals (TCRdb year 2020). Preparation of the library involved the immunoSEQ multiplex PCR assay. TCRdb re-hosts the immuneACCESS table, in-frame sequences only. Its copies lack some clones; in the studies checked, an unresolved V gene accounts for under half of them, and the cause for the rest is not known. Within this sample are about 1.1 million clones, with approximately 80% of them counted one time only. The ten largest clones add up to roughly 0.83% of the sample. Sequencing was done on a sample of memory CD4+ T cells from PBMCs. According to the study, the label for this sample's cell subset or site signals: CD45RA-negative fraction. The receptors were sampled from a man aged 18 to 30 in good health. Some clones in this sample may be carry-over from other donors' samples.

This clone came up once. Other DNA sequences within the sample encode an identical CDR3. The rearrangement links TRBV2 to TRBJ2-7; weak D call: TRBD2 (6 bases). V was pared by 8 bases and J by 7 bases, with 15 bases between. The CDR3 length is 12 residues. Germline loops: CDR1 SNHLY, CDR2 FYNNEI. CDR3 residues: CASQPMAGEQYF. The CDR3 DNA reads as TGTGCCAGCCAACCCATGGCGGGAGAGCAGTACTTC. The variable domain in full, with the rest retrieved from reference TRBV2 and TRBJ2-7, is EPEVTQTPSHQVTQMGQEVILRCVPISNHLYFYWYRQILGQKVEFLVSFYNNEISEKSEIFDDQFSVERPDGSNFTLKIRSTKLEDSAMYFCASQPMAGEQYFGPGTRLTVT.

The CDR3 nucleotides read TGTGCCAGCGGATCTATCAACAGGGGCCTGTACCAAGAGACCCAGTACTTC. It is translated as CASGSINRGLYQETQYF. This chain joins TRBV28 and TRBJ2-5; TRBD1 aligns across 7 bases. Germline CDR1 MDHEN, CDR2 SYDVKM. V lost 8 bases and J lost 0; bases outside the gene matches: 15. The CDR3 is 17 residues long.

The chain uses TRBV7-3 and TRBJ1-2; D is perhaps TRBD1 (6 bases). The CDR3 has 14 residues. V was cut by 5 bases and J by 4 bases, with 14 bases left in between. The germline V gene encodes CDR1 SGHTA and CDR2 FQGTGA. The CDR3 protein is CASSLPGEVYGYTF. The CDR3 DNA reads as TGTGCCAGCAGCCTTCCAGGGGAAGTCTATGGCTACACCTTC.

This clone has only a few counts. J is TRBJ2-1 and V is TRBV2; D is unclear. The germline V gene encodes CDR1 SNHLY and CDR2 FYNNEI. The CDR3 has 11 residues. Trimming left V 6 bases short and J 9 bases short, with 9 bases between. CDR3 loop: CASSSRVEQFF. As DNA, the CDR3 is TGTGCCAGCAGCTCCCGTGTTGAGCAGTTCTTC. The full variable domain, completed using reference TRBV2 and TRBJ2-1, is EPEVTQTPSHQVTQMGQEVILRCVPISNHLYFYWYRQILGQKVEFLVSFYNNEISEKSEIFDDQFSVERPDGSNFTLKIRSTKLEDSAMYFCASSSRVEQFFGPGTRLTVL.

The chain combines TRBV11-2 with TRBJ2-3, with D perhaps TRBD2 (6 bases). The CDR3 has 15 amino acids. Germline CDR1 and CDR2: SGHAT and FQNNGV. Trimming removed 5 bases at V and 0 bases at J, with 12 bases between. DNA for the CDR3: TGTGCCAGCAGCCACAGCGGGCTAAGCACAGATACGCAGTATTTT. Translation gives CASSHSGLSTDTQYF. The whole variable domain, remainder taken from reference TRBV11-2 and TRBJ2-3, is EAGVAQSPRYKIIEKRQSVAFWCNPISGHATLYWYQQILGQGPKLLIQFQNNGVVDDSQLPKDRFSAERLKGVDSTLKIQPAKLEDSAVYLCASSHSGLSTDTQYFGPGTRLTVL.

The DNA of the CDR3 is TGCGCCAGCAGCTTGATATCTACAGGGGGACCCTACAATGAGCAGTTCTTC. This encodes CASSLISTGGPYNEQFF. The chain has TRBV5-1 and TRBJ2-1, with 8 bases matching TRBD1. Per germline, CDR1 SGHRS and CDR2 YFSETQ. The CDR3 spans 17 residues. The V segment lost 1 base and the J segment 2 bases; nucleotides outside the gene matches: 8.

This clone appeared a single time. This sequence joins TRBV5-1 and TRBJ2-7; D might be TRBD2 (5 bases). The V end was cut by 3 bases, the J end by 6 bases, with 19 bases between. This CDR3 has 15 amino acids. Per the germline V gene, CDR1 is SGHRS and CDR2 is YFSETQ. Written as DNA, the CDR3 is TGCGCCAGCAGCTCACCGAACCGCGAGGGCCTCGAGCAGTACTTC. Its protein is CASSSPNREGLEQYF.

The genes are TRBV9 and TRBJ2-6; tentatively, D is TRBD1 or TRBD2 (5 bases each). The V and J ends lost 3 bases and 2 bases respectively, with 15 bases between them. Germline CDR1 is SGDLS and CDR2 is YYNGEE. The CDR3 extends over 17 amino acids. The DNA for the CDR3 is TGTGCCAGCAGCGCCTCAGGGAGTCGCACTGGGGCCAACGTCCTGACTTTC. It translates to CASSASGSRTGANVLTF. The whole variable domain, filled in from reference TRBV9 and TRBJ2-6, reads DSGVTQTPKHLITATGQRVTLRCSPRSGDLSVYWYQQSLDQGLQFLIQYYNGEERAKGNILERFSAQQFPDLHSELNLSSLELGDSALYFCASSASGSRTGANVLTFGAGSRLTVL.

V usage is TRBV28 and J usage is TRBJ1-2; D gene unclear. Germline V CDR1 and CDR2: MDHEN, SYDVKM. Trimming stripped 6 bases from V and 8 bases from J, with 13 bases between. There are 12 residues in the CDR3. CDR3 protein: CASSPPRLGYTF. The CDR3 DNA sequence: TGTGCCAGCAGCCCTCCCCGTTTGGGCTACACCTTC.

The chain recombines TRBV5-6 with TRBJ2-5, with 8 bases matching TRBD2. The closer fit of TRBJ2-7 to the DNA end suggests the J call may be wrong. The CDR3 covers 17 residues. The germline V gene has CDR1 SGHDT and CDR2 YYEEEE. The CDR3 spells CASSLFGQAGERYEQYF. Here the CDR3 DNA reads TGTGCCAGCAGCTTGTTCGGCCAAGCGGGAGAACGTTACGAGCAGTACTTC.

Regarding this clone: Other DNA sequences in this sample translate to the same CDR3. V is TRBV7-3 and J is TRBJ1-3; D remains ambiguous. CDR3 length: 13 residues. CDR1 and CDR2 (germline): SGHTA, FQGTGA. Trimming left V 0 bases short and J 4 bases short, with 4 bases between. The CDR3 sequence: CASSLTPGNTIYF. CDR3 sequence (DNA): TGTGCCAGCAGCTTAACTCCAGGAAACACCATATATTTT.

The chain uses TRBV6-1 and TRBJ1-1; D unclear. The CDR3 is made up of 15 amino acids. With 7 bases removed from V and 2 bases from J, the gap between germline ends came to 17 bases. Germline CDR1 MNHNS, CDR2 SASEGT. CDR3 loop: CASNKARPGNTEAFF. The CDR3 DNA reads TGTGCCAGCAACAAAGCAAGGCCGGGTAACACTGAAGCTTTCTTT.

The V and J genes are TRBV5-1 and TRBJ2-3; TRBD1 or TRBD2 may be the D gene (5 bases each). Trimming took off 5 bases at V and 6 bases at J, with 13 bases between the two ends. Germline V gene sequence: CDR1 SGHRS, CDR2 YFSETQ. The CDR3 has 13 amino acids. Written as DNA, the CDR3 is TGCGCCAGCAGTCGGATGGGACCCGATACGCAGTATTTT. It codes for CASSRMGPDTQYF.

The rearrangement links TRBV6-5 to TRBJ2-7; a weak D match, TRBD1 (5 bases). Germline CDR1 MNHEY, CDR2 SVGAGI. This CDR3 comprises 15 residues. The germline V and J ends were trimmed by 0 bases and 2 bases, with 11 bases remaining between them. The CDR3 region is CASSYSSAGTYEQYF. CDR3 coding DNA: TGTGCCAGCAGTTACTCGTCTGCAGGGACCTACGAGCAGTACTTC.

The chain carries TRBV2 and TRBJ2-1; 9 bases align to TRBD2. This CDR3 has 16 amino acids. After removal of 10 bases from V and 6 bases from J, the junction contained 16 bases not matched to a gene. Germline V gene data show CDR1 as SNHLY and CDR2 as FYNNEI. In DNA form, the CDR3 reads TGTGCCACCCAATGGGAGGTAGCGGGAGTCGGCAATGAGCAGTTCTTC. Translation: CATQWEVAGVGNEQFF.

On this clone: Distinct nucleotide sequences in the sample also encode this CDR3. V and J are TRBV2 and TRBJ2-3; D ambiguous. Germline loops: CDR1 SNHLY, CDR2 FYNNEI. This CDR3 is 13 amino acids long. Between the trimmed V and J ends, which lost 0 bases and 1 base, there was a span of 2 bases. CDR3 in amino acids: CASSEAGTDTQYF. In DNA, the CDR3 is TGTGCCAGCAGTGAAGCGGGCACAGATACGCAGTATTTT. Supplemented by reference TRBV2 and TRBJ2-3, the full variable domain reads EPEVTQTPSHQVTQMGQEVILRCVPISNHLYFYWYRQILGQKVEFLVSFYNNEISEKSEIFDDQFSVERPDGSNFTLKIRSTKLEDSAMYFCASSEAGTDTQYFGPGTRLTVL.

J is TRBJ2-2 and V is TRBV30; D may be TRBD2 (6 bases). Trimming removed 5 bases from V and 5 bases from J, with 18 bases in between. Germline values: CDR1 GTSNPN, CDR2 SVGIG (reference sequence). The CDR3 has 15 amino acids. CDR3 nucleotide sequence: TGTGCCTGGGATCCGGGACTCCCTGGGACCGGGGAGCTGTTTTTT. This gives the protein CAWDPGLPGTGELFF. The whole variable domain, filled in from reference TRBV30 and TRBJ2-2, reads SQTIHQWPATLVQPVGSPLSLECTVEGTSNPNLYWYRQAAGRGLQLLFYSVGIGQISSEVPQNLSASRPQDRQFILSSKKLLLSDSGFYLCAWDPGLPGTGELFFGEGSRLTVL.

This rearrangement joins TRBV4-3 to TRBJ2-3; 7 bases line up with TRBD2. V was clipped by 3 bases and J by 2 bases; unmatched bases: 11. The CDR3 loop spans 17 amino acids. The germline CDR1 and CDR2 sequences are LGHNA and YSLEER. CDR3 in amino acids: CASSHYSLAAITDTQYF. The CDR3 DNA reads as TGCGCCAGCAGCCACTACAGCCTAGCGGCTATCACAGATACGCAGTATTTT.

The chain carries TRBV9 and TRBJ2-2, with D hard to call. Germline V lookup: CDR1 SGDLS, CDR2 YYNGEE. The CDR3 contains 12 residues. V dropped 3 bases and J dropped 8 bases, with 8 bases sitting between them. In nucleotides, the CDR3 is TGTGCCAGCAGCGATTTCCTGGGGGAGCTGTTTTTT. Translation: CASSDFLGELFF.

This chain uses TRBV19 with TRBJ1-5; D gene uncertain. Trimming took off 7 bases at V and 7 bases at J, with 20 bases between the two ends. This CDR3 is built from 15 residues. Per the germline V gene, CDR1 is LNHDA and CDR2 is SQIVND (reference sequence). CDR3 residues: CASIPGSGSVQPQHF. The CDR3 DNA reads TGTGCCAGTATCCCGGGTAGTGGTTCGGTACAGCCCCAGCATTTT.

The chain is built from TRBV5-1 and TRBJ2-2; 9 bases line up with TRBD1. CDR3 length: 16 amino acids. V dropped 4 bases and J dropped 1; count of bases not matched to a gene: 5. Germline CDR1 SGHRS, CDR2 YFSETQ. The CDR3 DNA is TGCGCCAGCAGCGCCTACAGGGGGCTGAACACCGGGGAGCTGTTTTTT. Translation: CASSAYRGLNTGELFF.

The chain employs TRBV5-1 and TRBJ2-5; 7 nucleotides align to TRBD1. Trimming removed 7 bases from V and 4 bases from J; junction bases left unmatched: 13. The germline gives CDR1 SGHRS, CDR2 YFSETQ. The CDR3 covers 15 residues. The CDR3 is CASVPLGGYGETQYF. The DNA of the CDR3 is TGCGCCAGCGTACCCCTAGGGGGCTATGGAGAGACCCAGTACTTC.

The chain joins TRBV6-1 to TRBJ2-7; D might be TRBD2 (5 bases). Between the trimmed V and J ends, which lost 7 bases and 0 bases, there was a span of 13 bases. The germline gives CDR1 MNHNS, CDR2 SASEGT. This CDR3 has 14 amino acids. In DNA, the CDR3 is TGTGCCAGCATGCGCCAAGCGGACTCCTACGAGCAGTACTTC. Translation: CASMRQADSYEQYF.

The rearrangement uses TRBV4-2 and TRBJ1-5; D not certain. Germline CDR1 is LGHNA and CDR2 is YNFKEQ. This CDR3 spans 13 amino acids. The V and J ends lost 4 bases and 6 bases respectively, with 10 bases between them. The chain's CDR3 is CASSLLKPQPQHF. The CDR3 DNA reads as TGTGCCAGCAGCCTATTAAAACCTCAGCCCCAGCATTTT.

This clone was picked up a small number of times. Distinct nucleotide sequences in the sample also encode this CDR3. This chain links TRBV11-2 with TRBJ2-7; a possible D gene is TRBD1 (6 bases). Trimming took 3 bases from V and 3 from J, leaving 6 bases between them. The CDR3 runs 12 residues. Germline lookup yields CDR1 SGHAT and CDR2 FQNNGV. In nucleotides, the CDR3 is TGTGCCAGCAGCTTGACAGGCTACGAGCAGTACTTC. This codes for CASSLTGYEQYF.